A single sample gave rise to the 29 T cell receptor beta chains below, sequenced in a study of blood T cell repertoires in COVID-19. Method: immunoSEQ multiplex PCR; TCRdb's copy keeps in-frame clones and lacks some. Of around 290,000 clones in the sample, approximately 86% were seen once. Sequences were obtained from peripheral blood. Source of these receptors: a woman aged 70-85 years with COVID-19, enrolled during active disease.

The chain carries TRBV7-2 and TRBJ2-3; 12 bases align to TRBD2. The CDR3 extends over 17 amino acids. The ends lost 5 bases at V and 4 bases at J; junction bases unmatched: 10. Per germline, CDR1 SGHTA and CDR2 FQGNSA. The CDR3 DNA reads TGTGCCAGCAGCCCACCTAGCGGGGGGGCCCTCGCAGATACGCAGTATTTT. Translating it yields CASSPPSGGALADTQYF.

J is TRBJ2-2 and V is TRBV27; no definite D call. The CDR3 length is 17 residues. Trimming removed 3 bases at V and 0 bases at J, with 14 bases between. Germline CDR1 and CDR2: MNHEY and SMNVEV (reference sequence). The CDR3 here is CASSLVVGSANTGELFF. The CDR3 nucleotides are TGTGCCAGCAGTTTGGTGGTCGGGTCCGCGAACACCGGGGAGCTGTTTTTT.

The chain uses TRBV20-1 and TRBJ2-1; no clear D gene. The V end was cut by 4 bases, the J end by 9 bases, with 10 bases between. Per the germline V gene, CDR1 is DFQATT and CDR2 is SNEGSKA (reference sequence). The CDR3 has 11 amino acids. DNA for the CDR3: TGCAGTGCTACCCCATTTAGTGAGCAGTTCTTC. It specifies CSATPFSEQFF.

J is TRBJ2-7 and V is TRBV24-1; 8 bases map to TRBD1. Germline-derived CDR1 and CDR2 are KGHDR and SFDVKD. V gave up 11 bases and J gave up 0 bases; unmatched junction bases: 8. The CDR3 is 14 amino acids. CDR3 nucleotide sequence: TGTGCCATAAAACAGGGGGGCTCCTCCTACGAGCAGTACTTC. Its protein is CAIKQGGSSYEQYF.

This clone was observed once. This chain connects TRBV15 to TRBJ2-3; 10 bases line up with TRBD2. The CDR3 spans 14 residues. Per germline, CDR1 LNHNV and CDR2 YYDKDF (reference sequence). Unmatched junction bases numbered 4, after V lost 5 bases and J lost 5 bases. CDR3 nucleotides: TGTGCCACCAGCGAGCGGGGGGGCGGAGATACGCAGTATTTT. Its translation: CATSERGGGDTQYF.

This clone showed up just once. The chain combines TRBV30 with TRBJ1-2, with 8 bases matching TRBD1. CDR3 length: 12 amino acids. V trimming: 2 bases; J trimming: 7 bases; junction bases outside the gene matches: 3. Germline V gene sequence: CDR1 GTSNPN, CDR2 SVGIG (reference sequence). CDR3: CAWSQGAGGYTF. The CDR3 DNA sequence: TGTGCCTGGAGTCAGGGGGCGGGTGGCTACACCTTC.

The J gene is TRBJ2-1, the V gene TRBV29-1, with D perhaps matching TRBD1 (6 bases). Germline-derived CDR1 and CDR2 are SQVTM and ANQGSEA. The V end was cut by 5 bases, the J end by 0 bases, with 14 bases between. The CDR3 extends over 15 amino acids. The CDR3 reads CSVLNRVSSYNEQFF. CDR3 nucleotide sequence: TGCAGCGTTTTGAACAGGGTCAGCTCCTACAATGAGCAGTTCTTC.

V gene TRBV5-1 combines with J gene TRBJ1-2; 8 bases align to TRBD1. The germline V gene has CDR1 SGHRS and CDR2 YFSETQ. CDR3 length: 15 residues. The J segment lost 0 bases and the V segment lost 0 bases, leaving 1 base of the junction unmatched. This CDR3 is CASSLETGANYGYTF. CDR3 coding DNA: TGCGCCAGCAGCTTGGAGACAGGGGCTAACTATGGCTACACCTTC.

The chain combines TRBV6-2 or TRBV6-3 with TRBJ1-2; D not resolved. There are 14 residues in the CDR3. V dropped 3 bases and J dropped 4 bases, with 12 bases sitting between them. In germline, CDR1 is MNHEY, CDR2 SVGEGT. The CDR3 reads CASSYPSVLYGYTF. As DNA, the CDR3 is TGTGCCAGCAGTTATCCCAGCGTACTCTATGGCTACACCTTC.

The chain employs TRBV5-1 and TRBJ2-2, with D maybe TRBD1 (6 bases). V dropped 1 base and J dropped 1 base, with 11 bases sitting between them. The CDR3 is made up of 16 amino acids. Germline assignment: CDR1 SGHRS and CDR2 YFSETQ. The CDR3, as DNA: TGCGCCAGCAGCTTGTACAGGGCGGGGAACACCGGGGAGCTGTTTTTT. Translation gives CASSLYRAGNTGELFF.

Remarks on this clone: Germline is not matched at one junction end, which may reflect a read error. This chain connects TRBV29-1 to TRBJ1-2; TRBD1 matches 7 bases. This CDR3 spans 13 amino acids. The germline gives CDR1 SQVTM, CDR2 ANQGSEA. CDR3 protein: CSVARDSNYGYIF. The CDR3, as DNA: TGCAGCGTTGCGCGGGACAGTAACTATGGCTACATCTTC.

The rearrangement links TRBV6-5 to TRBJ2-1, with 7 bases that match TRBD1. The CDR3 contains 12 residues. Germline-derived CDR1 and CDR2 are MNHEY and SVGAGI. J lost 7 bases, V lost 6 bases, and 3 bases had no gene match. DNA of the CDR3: TGTGCCAGCAGAACGACAGGGAATGAGCAGTTCTTC. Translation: CASRTTGNEQFF.

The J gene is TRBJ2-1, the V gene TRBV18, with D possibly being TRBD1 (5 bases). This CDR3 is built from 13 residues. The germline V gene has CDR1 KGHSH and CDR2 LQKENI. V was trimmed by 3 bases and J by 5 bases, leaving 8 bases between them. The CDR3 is CASSPGQNNEQFF. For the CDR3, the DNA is TGTGCCAGCTCACCGGGGCAGAACAATGAGCAGTTCTTC.

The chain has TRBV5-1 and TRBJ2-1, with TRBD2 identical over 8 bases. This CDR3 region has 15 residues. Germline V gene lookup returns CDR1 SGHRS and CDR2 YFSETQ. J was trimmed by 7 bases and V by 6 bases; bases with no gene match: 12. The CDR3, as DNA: TGCGCCAGCACCGTTGGGCGGGGGGCTAGGAATGAGCAGTTCTTC. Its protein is CASTVGRGARNEQFF.

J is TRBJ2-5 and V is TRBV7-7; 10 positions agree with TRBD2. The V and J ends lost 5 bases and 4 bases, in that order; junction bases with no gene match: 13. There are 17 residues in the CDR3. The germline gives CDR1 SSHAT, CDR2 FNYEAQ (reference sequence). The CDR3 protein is CASSASPTSGLPETQYF. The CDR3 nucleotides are TGTGCCAGCAGCGCTAGCCCGACTAGCGGGCTTCCAGAGACCCAGTACTTC. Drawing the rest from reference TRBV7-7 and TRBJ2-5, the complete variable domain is GAGVSQSPRYKVTKRGQDVTLRCDPISSHATLYWYQQALGQGPEFLTYFNYEAQPDKSGLPSDRFSAERPEGSISTLTIQRTEQRDSAMYRCASSASPTSGLPETQYFGPGTRLLVL.

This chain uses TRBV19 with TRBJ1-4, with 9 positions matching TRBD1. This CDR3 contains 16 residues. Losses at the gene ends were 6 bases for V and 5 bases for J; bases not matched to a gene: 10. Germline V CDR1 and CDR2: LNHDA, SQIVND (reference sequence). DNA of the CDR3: TGTGCCAGTAGGAAGGGGCCACAGGGGGCGAATGAAAAACTGTTTTTT. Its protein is CASRKGPQGANEKLFF.

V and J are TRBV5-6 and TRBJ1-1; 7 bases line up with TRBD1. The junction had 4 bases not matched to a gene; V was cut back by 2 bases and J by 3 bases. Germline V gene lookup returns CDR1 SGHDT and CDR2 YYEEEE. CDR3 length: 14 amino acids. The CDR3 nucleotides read TGTGCCAGCAGCTTCCTCGACAGGGACACTGAAGCTTTCTTT. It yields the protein CASSFLDRDTEAFF.

CDR3 residues: CASSIDRAYEQYF. CDR3 coding DNA: TGTGCCAGCAGCATTGACAGAGCCTACGAGCAGTACTTC. The V gene is TRBV11-2, the J gene TRBJ2-7, with a weak D call TRBD1 (5 bases). Germline CDR1 reads SGHAT; CDR2 reads FQNNGV. Deletions cut 5 bases from V and 2 bases from J, with 10 bases between. This CDR3 comprises 13 residues.

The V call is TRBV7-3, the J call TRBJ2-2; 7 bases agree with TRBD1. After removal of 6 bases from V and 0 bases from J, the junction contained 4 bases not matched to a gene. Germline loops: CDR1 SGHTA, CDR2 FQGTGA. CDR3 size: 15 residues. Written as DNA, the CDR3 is TGTGCCAGCAGTTCCGGGACAGCGAACACCGGGGAGCTGTTTTTT. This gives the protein CASSSGTANTGELFF.

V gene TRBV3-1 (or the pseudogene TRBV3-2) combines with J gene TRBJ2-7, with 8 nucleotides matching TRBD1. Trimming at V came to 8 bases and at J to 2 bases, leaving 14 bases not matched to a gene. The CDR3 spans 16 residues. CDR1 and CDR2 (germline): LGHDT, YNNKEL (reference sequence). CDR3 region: CASGLKGQGATYEQYF. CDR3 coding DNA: TGTGCCAGCGGACTAAAGGGGCAGGGGGCAACCTACGAGCAGTACTTC.

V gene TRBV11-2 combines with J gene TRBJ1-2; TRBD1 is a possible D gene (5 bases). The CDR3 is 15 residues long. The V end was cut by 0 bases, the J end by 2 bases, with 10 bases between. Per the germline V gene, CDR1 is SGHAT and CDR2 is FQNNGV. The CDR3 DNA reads TGTGCCAGCAGCTTAGATCTGGGGCAGAACTATGGCTACACCTTC. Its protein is CASSLDLGQNYGYTF.

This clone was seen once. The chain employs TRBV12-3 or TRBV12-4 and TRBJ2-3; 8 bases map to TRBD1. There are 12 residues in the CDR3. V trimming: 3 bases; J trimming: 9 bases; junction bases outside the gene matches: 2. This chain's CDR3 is CASSLQGATQYF. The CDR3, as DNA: TGTGCCAGCAGTTTGCAGGGGGCGACGCAGTATTTT.

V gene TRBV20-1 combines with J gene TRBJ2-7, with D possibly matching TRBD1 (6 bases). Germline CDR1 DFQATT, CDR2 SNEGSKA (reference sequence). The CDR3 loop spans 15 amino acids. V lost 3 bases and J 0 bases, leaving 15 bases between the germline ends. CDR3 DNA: TGCAGTGCTAGTGACGGGACATCAAGCTCCTACGAGCAGTACTTC. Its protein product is CSASDGTSSSYEQYF.

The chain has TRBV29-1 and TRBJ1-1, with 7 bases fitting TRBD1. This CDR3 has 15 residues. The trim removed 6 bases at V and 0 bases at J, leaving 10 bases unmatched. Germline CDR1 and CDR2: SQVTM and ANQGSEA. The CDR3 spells CSVKQGRGMNTEAFF. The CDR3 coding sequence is TGCAGCGTGAAACAGGGGAGAGGGATGAACACTGAAGCTTTCTTT.

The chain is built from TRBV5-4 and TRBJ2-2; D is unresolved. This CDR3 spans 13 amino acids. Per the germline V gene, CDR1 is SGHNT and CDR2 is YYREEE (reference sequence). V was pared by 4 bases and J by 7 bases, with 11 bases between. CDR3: CASSRNYDGELFF. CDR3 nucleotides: TGTGCCAGCAGCCGCAACTATGACGGGGAGCTGTTTTTT. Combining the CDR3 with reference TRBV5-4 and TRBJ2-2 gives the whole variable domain ETGVTQSPTHLIKTRGQQVTLRCSSQSGHNTVSWYQQALGQGPQFIFQYYREEENGRGNFPPRFSGLQFPNYSSELNVNALELDDSALYLCASSRNYDGELFFGEGSRLTVL.

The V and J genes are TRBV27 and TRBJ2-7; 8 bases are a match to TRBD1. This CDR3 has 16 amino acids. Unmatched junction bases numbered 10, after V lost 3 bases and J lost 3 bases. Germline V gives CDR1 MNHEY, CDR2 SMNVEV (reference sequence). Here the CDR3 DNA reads TGTGCCAGCAGTTTGTCAAGACAGGGGCAAAACTACGAGCAGTACTTC. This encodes CASSLSRQGQNYEQYF.

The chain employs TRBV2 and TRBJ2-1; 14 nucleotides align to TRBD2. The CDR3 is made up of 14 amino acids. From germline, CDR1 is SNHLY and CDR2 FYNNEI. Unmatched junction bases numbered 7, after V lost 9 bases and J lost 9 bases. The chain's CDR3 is CASQTSGGAGEQFF. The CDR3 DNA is TGTGCCAGTCAGACTAGCGGGGGGGCAGGTGAGCAGTTCTTC.

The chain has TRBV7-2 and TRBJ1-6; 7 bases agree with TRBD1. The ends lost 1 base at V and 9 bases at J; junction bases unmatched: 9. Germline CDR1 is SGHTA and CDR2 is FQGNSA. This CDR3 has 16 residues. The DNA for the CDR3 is TGTGCCAGCAGCTTAGGGCAGGGGGTTCATAGTTCACCCCTCCACTTT. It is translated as CASSLGQGVHSSPLHF.

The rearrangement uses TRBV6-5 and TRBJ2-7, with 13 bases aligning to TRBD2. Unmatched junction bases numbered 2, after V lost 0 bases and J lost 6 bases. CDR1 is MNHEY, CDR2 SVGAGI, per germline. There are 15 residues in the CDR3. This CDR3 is CASSYSLAGGFEQYF. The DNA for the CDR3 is TGTGCCAGCAGTTACTCACTAGCGGGGGGGTTCGAGCAGTACTTC.